The 7 T cell receptor beta chains below all came from one sample that was sequenced in a study of cytomegalovirus exposure and HLA in healthy donors. Amplification used 60 Vbeta primers and 13 Jbeta primers. The repertoire was sequenced with immunoSEQ multiplex PCR; TCRdb's copy has only in-frame clones and lacks some. The sample contains about 110,000 clones, roughly 69% of which appear only once. Sequencing input: PBMCs. The source is a woman aged 70 to 79 in good health and CMV-seropositive.

The rearrangement uses TRBV10-3 and TRBJ2-2, with 9 bases that match TRBD1. V shed 5 bases, J shed 7 bases, and the junction held 5 bases outside the gene matches. This CDR3 comprises 14 residues. Per the germline V gene, CDR1 is ENHRY and CDR2 is SYGVKD. CDR3 nucleotides: TGTGCCATCAGTTTACAGGGGGCGAACGGGGAGCTGTTTTTT. It specifies CAISLQGANGELFF.

This sequence joins TRBV7-6 and TRBJ1-6, with unresolved D. Germline CDR1 reads SGHVS; CDR2 reads FNYEAQ. Trimming removed 1 base at V and 1 base at J, with 23 bases between. This CDR3 comprises 21 residues. CDR3 nucleotides: TGTGCCAGCAGCTTAGAAGCGTGGAAGGGAGGTCCGGGTTCCTATAATTCACCCCTCCACTTT. Protein: CASSLEAWKGGPGSYNSPLHF. The entire variable domain, with the rest obtained from reference TRBV7-6 and TRBJ1-6, is as follows: GAGVSQSPRYKVTKRGQDVALRCDPISGHVSLYWYRQALGQGPEFLTYFNYEAQQDKSGLPNDRFSAERPEGSISTLTIQRTEQRDSAMYRCASSLEAWKGGPGSYNSPLHFGNGTRLTVT.

This clone appeared a few times. The chain recombines TRBV18 with TRBJ2-5; TRBD2 is a possible D gene (5 bases). Germline CDR1 and CDR2: KGHSH and LQKENI. The CDR3 covers 14 residues. V was pared by 6 bases and J by 1 base, with 12 bases between. The CDR3 sequence is CASSRDGLQETQYF. In DNA form, the CDR3 reads TGTGCCAGCTCGCGTGACGGACTCCAAGAGACCCAGTACTTC.

The chain is built from TRBV30 and TRBJ1-2; TRBD1 matches at 7 bases. CDR1 and CDR2 (germline): GTSNPN, SVGIG (reference sequence). The CDR3 has 15 residues. V was pared by 2 bases and J by 8 bases, with 14 bases of the junction left unmatched. CDR3 DNA: TGTGCCTGGAGTCCCTTGTCAAGGGGGCTTCGCGGCTACACCTTC. It encodes CAWSPLSRGLRGYTF.

This chain links TRBV5-1 with TRBJ2-2, with TRBD1 matching 7 bases. With V trimmed by 4 bases and J by 4 bases, 7 bases remained unmatched. This CDR3 has 15 residues. Germline lookup yields CDR1 SGHRS and CDR2 YFSETQ. The CDR3 loop is CASSPDREGTGELFF. Here the CDR3 DNA reads TGCGCCAGCAGCCCTGACAGGGAAGGCACCGGGGAGCTGTTTTTT.

This sequence joins TRBV27 and TRBJ1-2; D ambiguous. The CDR3 spans 15 residues. Looked up from germline, CDR1 is MNHEY and CDR2 is SMNVEV (reference sequence). V was clipped by 6 bases and J by 8 bases, with 22 bases between them. The DNA for the CDR3 is TGTGCCAGCAGAGCCCTCGGGGAGGGAGTCTTAGGCTACACCTTC. Translating it yields CASRALGEGVLGYTF.

The V call is TRBV10-1, the J call TRBJ2-3, with TRBD2 matching over 12 bases. This CDR3 is built from 17 residues. Trimming at V came to 6 bases and at J to 2 bases, leaving 9 bases not matched to a gene. CDR1 is WNHNN, CDR2 SYGVQD, per germline (reference sequence). The CDR3 nucleotides are TGCGCCAGCAGCAAGGGACTAGCGGGCTTATTCACAGATACGCAGTATTTT. This gives the protein CASSKGLAGLFTDTQYF.